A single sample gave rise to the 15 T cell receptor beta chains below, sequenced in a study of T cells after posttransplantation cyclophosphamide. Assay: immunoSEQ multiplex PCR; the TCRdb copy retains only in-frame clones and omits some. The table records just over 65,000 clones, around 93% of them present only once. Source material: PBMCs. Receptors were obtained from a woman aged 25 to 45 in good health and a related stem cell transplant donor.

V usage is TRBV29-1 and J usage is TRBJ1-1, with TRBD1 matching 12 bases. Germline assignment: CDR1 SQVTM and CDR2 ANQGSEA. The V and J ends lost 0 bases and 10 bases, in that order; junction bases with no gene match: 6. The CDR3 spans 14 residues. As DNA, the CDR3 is TGCAGCGTTGAAGATGGGGACAGGGGGCTCGCAGCTTTCTTT. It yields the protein CSVEDGDRGLAAFF.

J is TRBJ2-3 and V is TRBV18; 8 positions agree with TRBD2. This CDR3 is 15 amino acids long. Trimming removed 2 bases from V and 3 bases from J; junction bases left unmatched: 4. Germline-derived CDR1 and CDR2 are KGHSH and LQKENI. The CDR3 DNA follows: TGTGCCAGCTCACCAGGCGGGGGGACGACAGATACGCAGTATTTT. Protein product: CASSPGGGTTDTQYF. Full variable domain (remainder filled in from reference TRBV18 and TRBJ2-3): NAGVMQNPRHLVRRRGQEARLRCSPMKGHSHVYWYRQLPEEGLKFMVYLQKENIIDESGMPKERFSAEFPKEGPSILRIQQVVRGDSAAYFCASSPGGGTTDTQYFGPGTRLTVL.

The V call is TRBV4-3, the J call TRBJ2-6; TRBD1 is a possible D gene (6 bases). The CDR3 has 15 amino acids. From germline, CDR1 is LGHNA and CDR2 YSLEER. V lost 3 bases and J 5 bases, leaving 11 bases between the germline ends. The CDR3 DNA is TGCGCCAGCAGCCAGTCACAGGGAAGGGCCAACGTCCTGACTTTC. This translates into CASSQSQGRANVLTF.

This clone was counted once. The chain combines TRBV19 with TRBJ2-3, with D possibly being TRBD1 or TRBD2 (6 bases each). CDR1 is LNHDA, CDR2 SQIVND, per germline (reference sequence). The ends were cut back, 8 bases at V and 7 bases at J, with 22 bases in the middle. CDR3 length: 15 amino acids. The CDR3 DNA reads TGTGCCAGTCTCGCCTTTGGGGGGCTTAATAATACGCAGTATTTT. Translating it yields CASLAFGGLNNTQYF.

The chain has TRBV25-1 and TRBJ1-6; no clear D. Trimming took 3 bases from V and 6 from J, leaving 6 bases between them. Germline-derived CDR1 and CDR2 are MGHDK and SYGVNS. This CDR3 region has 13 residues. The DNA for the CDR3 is TGTGCCAGCAGTGACCGACGTAATTCACCCCTCCACTTT. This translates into CASSDRRNSPLHF.

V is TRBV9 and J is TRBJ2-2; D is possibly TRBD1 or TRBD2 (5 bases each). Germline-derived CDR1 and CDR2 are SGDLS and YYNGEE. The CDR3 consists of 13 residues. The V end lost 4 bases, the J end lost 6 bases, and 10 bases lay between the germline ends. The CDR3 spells CASSSPGPGELFF. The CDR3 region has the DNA TGTGCCAGCAGCTCCCCGGGACCCGGGGAGCTGTTTTTT.

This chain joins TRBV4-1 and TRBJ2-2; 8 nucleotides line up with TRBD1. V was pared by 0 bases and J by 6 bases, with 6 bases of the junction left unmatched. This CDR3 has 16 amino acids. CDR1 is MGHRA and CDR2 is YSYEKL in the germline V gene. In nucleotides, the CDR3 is TGCGCCAGCAGCCAAGACGGGACAGGTCAGGCCGGGGAGCTGTTTTTT. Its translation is CASSQDGTGQAGELFF.

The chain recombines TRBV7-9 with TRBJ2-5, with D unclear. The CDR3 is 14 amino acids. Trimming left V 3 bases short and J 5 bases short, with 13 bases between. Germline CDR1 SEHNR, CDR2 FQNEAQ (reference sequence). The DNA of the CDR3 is TGTGCCAGCAGCTTTGGAACTGCAGCTGAGACCCAGTACTTC. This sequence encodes CASSFGTAAETQYF. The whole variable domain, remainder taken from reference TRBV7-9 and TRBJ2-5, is DTGVSQNPRHKITKRGQNVTFRCDPISEHNRLYWYRQTLGQGPEFLTYFQNEAQLEKSRLLSDRFSAERPKGSFSTLEIQRTEQGDSAMYLCASSFGTAAETQYFGPGTRLLVL.

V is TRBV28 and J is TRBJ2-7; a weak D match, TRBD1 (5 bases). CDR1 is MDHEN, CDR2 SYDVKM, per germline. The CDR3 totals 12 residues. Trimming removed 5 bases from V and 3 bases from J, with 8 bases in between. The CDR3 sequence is CASSQDIYEQYF. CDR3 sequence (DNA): TGTGCCAGCAGTCAGGACATCTACGAGCAGTACTTC.

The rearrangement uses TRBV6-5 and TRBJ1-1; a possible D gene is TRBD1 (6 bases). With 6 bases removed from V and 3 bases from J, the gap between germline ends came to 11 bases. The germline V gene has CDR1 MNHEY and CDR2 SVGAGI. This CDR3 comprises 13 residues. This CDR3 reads CASRVYRDTEAFF. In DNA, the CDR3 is TGTGCCAGCAGAGTATACAGGGACACTGAAGCTTTCTTT.

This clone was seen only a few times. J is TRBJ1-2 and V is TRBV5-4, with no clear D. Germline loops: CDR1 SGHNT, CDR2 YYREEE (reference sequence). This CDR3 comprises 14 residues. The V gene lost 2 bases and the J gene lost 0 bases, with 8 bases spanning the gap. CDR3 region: CASSFREANYGYTF. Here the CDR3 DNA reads TGTGCCAGCAGCTTCCGGGAAGCTAACTATGGCTACACCTTC.

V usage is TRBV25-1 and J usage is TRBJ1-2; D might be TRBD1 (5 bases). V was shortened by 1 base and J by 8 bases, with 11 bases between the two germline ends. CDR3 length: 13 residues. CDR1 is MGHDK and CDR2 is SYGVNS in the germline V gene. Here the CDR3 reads CASSESPGSGYTF. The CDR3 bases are TGTGCCAGCAGTGAATCCCCAGGGTCCGGCTACACCTTC.

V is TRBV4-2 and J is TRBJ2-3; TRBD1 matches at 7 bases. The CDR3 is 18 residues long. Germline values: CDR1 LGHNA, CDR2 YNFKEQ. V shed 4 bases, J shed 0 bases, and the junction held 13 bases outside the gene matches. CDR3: CASSPILAGGTSTDTQYF. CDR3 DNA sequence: TGTGCCAGCAGCCCCATCCTCGCAGGGGGAACTAGCACAGATACGCAGTATTTT.

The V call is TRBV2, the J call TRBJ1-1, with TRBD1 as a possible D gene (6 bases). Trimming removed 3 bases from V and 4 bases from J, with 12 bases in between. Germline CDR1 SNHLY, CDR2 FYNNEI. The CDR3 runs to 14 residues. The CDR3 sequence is CASSDRGIGTEAFF. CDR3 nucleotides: TGTGCCAGCAGTGACAGGGGAATTGGCACTGAAGCTTTCTTT.

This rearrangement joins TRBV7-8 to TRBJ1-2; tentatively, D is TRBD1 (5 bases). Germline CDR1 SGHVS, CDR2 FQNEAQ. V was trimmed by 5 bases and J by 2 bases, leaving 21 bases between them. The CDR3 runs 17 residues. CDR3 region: CASSTRDGVRMNYGYTF. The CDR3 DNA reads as TGTGCCAGCAGCACACGGGACGGAGTAAGGATGAACTATGGCTACACCTTC. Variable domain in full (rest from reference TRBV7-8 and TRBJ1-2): GAGVSQSPRYKVAKRGQDVALRCDPISGHVSLFWYQQALGQGPEFLTYFQNEAQLDKSGLPSDRFFAERPEGSVSTLKIQRTQQEDSAVYLCASSTRDGVRMNYGYTFGSGTRLTVV.